This TCR beta chain emerged from a study of shared clonotypes between healthy human individuals. V dropped 1 base and J dropped 7 bases, with 15 bases sitting between them. The CDR3 spans 14 residues. The V gene's germline CDR1 is SGHNT and CDR2 YYREEE (reference sequence). Profiling relied on immunoSEQ multiplex PCR, and the TCRdb table lists in-frame clones only, not all of them. In the table there are roughly 1 million clones, around 82% of which are singletons. The study separated CD4+ cells into CD45RA+ naive and CD45RA-negative memory subsets. The chain combines TRBV5-4 with TRBJ2-7; perhaps TRBD2 as D (5 bases). This clonotype originated in a man between 18 and 29 years old in good health. Some clones in this sample may be carry-over from other donors' samples. Sequenced: memory CD4+ T cells from PBMCs. Subset defined: CD45RA-negative fraction. The CDR3 DNA is TGTGCCAGCAGCTTGCCAACGGGGATGGGGGAGCAGTACTTC. Translated: CASSLPTGMGEQYF.